This T cell receptor beta chain stems from a study of T cells in Graves' hyperthyroidism and ophthalmopathy. The V gene lost 0 bases and the J gene lost 0 bases, with 11 bases spanning the gap. The CDR3 spans 16 residues. Germline-derived CDR1 and CDR2 are SGHRS and YFSETQ. Regions amplified from RNA transcripts were the TCR beta CDR3 regions. Researchers ran a first-round RT-PCR on the TCR CDR3 using the HTBI primer set. TCRdb called the multiplex PCR reads again in MiXCR, with one record for every CDR3 protein. The sample has under 700,000 distinct CDR3 sequences; approximately 15% are singletons. This TCR derives from a woman between 18 and 29 years old with Graves' hyperthyroidism. The chain joins TRBV5-1 to TRBJ2-3; tentatively, D is TRBD2 (6 bases). The sequenced sample was blood. The CDR3 spells CASSLAGGASTDTQYF. CDR3 sequence (DNA): TGCGCCAGCAGCTTGGCCGGGGGAGCTAGCACAGATACGCAGTATTTT.